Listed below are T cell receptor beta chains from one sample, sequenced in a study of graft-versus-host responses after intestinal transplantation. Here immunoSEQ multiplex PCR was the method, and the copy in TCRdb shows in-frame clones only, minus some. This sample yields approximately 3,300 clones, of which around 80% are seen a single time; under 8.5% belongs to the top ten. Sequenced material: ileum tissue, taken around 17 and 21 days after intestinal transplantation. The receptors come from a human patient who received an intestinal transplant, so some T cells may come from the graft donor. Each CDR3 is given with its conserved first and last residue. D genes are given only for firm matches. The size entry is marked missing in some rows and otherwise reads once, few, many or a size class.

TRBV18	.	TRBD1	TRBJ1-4	CASSPTGQSNEKLFF	TGTGCCAGCTCACCCACGGGACAGAGTAATGAAAAACTGTTTTTT
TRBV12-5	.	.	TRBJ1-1	CASGLVTGRYTEAFF	TGTGCTAGTGGTTTGGTGACAGGACGTTACACTGAAGCTTTCTTT
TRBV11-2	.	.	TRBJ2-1	CASSFGRPGPKNYNEQFF	TGTGCCAGCAGCTTCGGTCGTCCAGGGCCTAAAAACTACAATGAGCAGTTCTTC
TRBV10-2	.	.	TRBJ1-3	CASRALVGDSGNTIYF	TGCGCCAGCAGGGCCCTGGTGGGGGACTCTGGAAACACCATATATTTT
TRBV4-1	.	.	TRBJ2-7	CASSPRGPYEQYF	TGCGCCAGCAGCCCAAGGGGACCCTACGAGCAGTACTTC
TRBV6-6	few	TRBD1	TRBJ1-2	CASSYSPGQGDYGYTF	TGTGCCAGCAGTTACTCTCCGGGACAGGGGGACTATGGCTACACCTTC
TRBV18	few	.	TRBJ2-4	CASGGDIQYF	TGTGCCAGTGGTGGAGACATTCAGTACTTC
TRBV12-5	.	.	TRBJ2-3	CASGFPGGDTQYF	TGTGCTAGTGGTTTCCCAGGCGGGGATACGCAGTATTTT
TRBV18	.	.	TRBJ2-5	CASSPPVSKETQYF	TGTGCCAGCTCACCACCCGTCAGTAAAGAGACCCAGTACTTC
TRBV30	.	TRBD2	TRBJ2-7	CAWSFRRGGPYEQYF	TGTGCCTGGAGTTTCCGGCGGGGGGGACCCTACGAGCAGTACTTC
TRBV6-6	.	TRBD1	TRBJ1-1	CASSQTGGANTEAFF	TGTGCCAGCAGCCAGACAGGGGGCGCGAACACTGAAGCTTTCTTT
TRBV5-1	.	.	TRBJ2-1	CASSWEDRYNEQFF	TGCGCCAGCAGCTGGGAGGACAGATACAATGAGCAGTTCTTC
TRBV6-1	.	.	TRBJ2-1	CASSATRFNEQFF	TGTGCCAGCAGTGCGACTAGGTTCAATGAGCAGTTCTTC
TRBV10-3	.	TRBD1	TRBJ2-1	CAISAAGGRNNEQFF	TGTGCCATCAGTGCGGCAGGGGGCAGAAACAATGAGCAGTTCTTC
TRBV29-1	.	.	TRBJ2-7	CSVEDRGARQYF	TGCAGCGTTGAGGATCGAGGGGCCAGGCAGTACTTC
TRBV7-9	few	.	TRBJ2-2	CASSLRGYTGELFF	TGTGCCAGCAGCCTCAGGGGTTACACCGGGGAGCTGTTTTTT
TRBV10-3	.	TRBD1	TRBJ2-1	CAISGTGDAYNEQFF	TGTGCCATCAGTGGGACAGGAGACGCCTACAATGAGCAGTTCTTC